These T cell receptor beta chains were read from a single sample in a study of cytomegalovirus exposure and HLA in healthy donors. Clones were read by immunoSEQ multiplex PCR, and TCRdb kept only the in-frame ones, dropping some. The sample lists under 200,000 clones; less than 80% were seen once. The specimen was PBMCs. The receptors were sampled from a man aged 35-49 years in good health and CMV-seronegative. Both conserved end residues are part of each CDR3. Clone size, where shown, is once, few, many, or a class for clones that have expanded.

J: TRBJ2-5; V: TRBV10-3; size: few; CDR3: CAISKDRTDVAQYF
J: TRBJ2-7; V: TRBV9; size: .; CDR3: CASSATGGGRPYEQYF
J: TRBJ1-2; V: TRBV14; size: few; CDR3: CASSQDRGDYHGYTF
J: TRBJ1-2; V: TRBV13; size: .; CDR3: CASSLGLISAGIYGYTF
J: TRBJ2-1; V: TRBV18; size: .; CDR3: CASSPLAGYNEQFF
J: TRBJ2-7; V: TRBV9; size: .; CDR3: CASSGRQGSPYEQYF
J: TRBJ2-1; V: TRBV30; size: .; CDR3: CAWSVGGQGKQFF
J: TRBJ2-3; V: TRBV30; size: .; CDR3: CAWSVRTASTDTQYF
J: TRBJ2-3; V: TRBV7-7; size: .; CDR3: CASSDGSSTDTQYF
J: TRBJ2-3; V: TRBV5-4; size: .; CDR3: CASSLLATDTQYF
J: TRBJ2-1; V: TRBV30; size: .; CDR3: CAWSVGLAGVVQRGNEQFF
J: TRBJ2-1; V: TRBV19; size: .; CDR3: CASSIAGFNEQFF
J: TRBJ1-2; V: TRBV6-5; size: .; CDR3: CASRTKMQGVRGYTF
J: TRBJ2-7; V: TRBV15; size: .; CDR3: CATSREIQGGPYEQYF
J: TRBJ1-5; V: TRBV30; size: few; CDR3: CAWSVRGQINQPQHF
J: TRBJ2-7; V: TRBV6-1; size: .; CDR3: CASSERGATFNEQYF
J: TRBJ2-7; V: TRBV19; size: .; CDR3: CASTRTSGAYEQYF
J: TRBJ1-3; V: TRBV2; size: few; CDR3: CASGGISQTDTIYF
J: TRBJ1-2; V: TRBV29-1; size: .; CDR3: CSVEGGGLRQAESTNYGYTF
J: TRBJ1-1; V: TRBV10-3; size: .; CDR3: CAISGQGGNTEAFF
J: TRBJ2-2; V: TRBV5-1; size: .; CDR3: CASSPQGGELFF
J: TRBJ2-5; V: TRBV7-2; size: .; CDR3: CASSVTSDFRTQYF
J: TRBJ1-6; V: TRBV27; size: few; CDR3: CASGPGTGSSYNSPLHF
J: TRBJ2-3; V: TRBV2; size: .; CDR3: CASSERGAGAADTQYF